The 15 T cell receptor beta chains presented below share a single source sample, sequenced in a study of response to subunit inactivated influenza vaccine. TCRdb ran MiXCR on the RT-PCR reads and lists one entry per CDR3 protein. The table includes 500,000 to 750,000 distinct CDR3 sequences, 14% detected once. This specimen consisted of PBMCs from blood, obtained 12 days after vaccination. The receptors were gathered from a man between 45 and 60 years old who received an inactivated influenza vaccine.

The gene calls are TRBV5-1 and TRBJ2-3, with D perhaps TRBD1 (5 bases). Between the trimmed V and J ends, which lost 0 bases and 2 bases, there was a span of 10 bases. Germline V gives CDR1 SGHRS, CDR2 YFSETQ. This CDR3 region has 15 residues. CDR3 residues: CASSLDWGNTDTQYF. CDR3 DNA: TGCGCCAGCAGCTTGGACTGGGGCAACACAGATACGCAGTATTTT. The full variable domain, in which reference TRBV5-1 and TRBJ2-3 provide the parts outside the CDR3, is KAGVTQTPRYLIKTRGQQVTLSCSPISGHRSVSWYQQTPGQGLQFLFEYFSETQRNKGNFPGRFSGRQFSNSRSEMNVSTLELGDSALYLCASSLDWGNTDTQYFGPGTRLTVL.

This clonotype has more than one count but fewer than ten. The gene calls are TRBV15 and TRBJ2-5; D remains unclear. The CDR3 has 13 amino acids. V lost 0 bases and J 4 bases, leaving 6 bases between the germline ends. Germline values: CDR1 LNHNV, CDR2 YYDKDF (reference sequence). CDR3 region: CATSRDLGETQYF. CDR3 DNA: TGTGCCACCAGCAGAGATCTAGGAGAGACCCAGTACTTC.

The genes are TRBV20-1 and TRBJ2-1, with D maybe TRBD2 (6 bases). The CDR3 extends over 15 amino acids. The V end lost 6 bases, the J end lost 3 bases, and 18 bases lay between the germline ends. Germline V gives CDR1 DFQATT, CDR2 SNEGSKA (reference sequence). The CDR3 DNA reads TGCAGTGCAGATCCTGCCGGGACTTACTACAATGAGCAGTTCTTC. As protein: CSADPAGTYYNEQFF.

A few counts support this clonotype. V gene TRBV5-1 combines with J gene TRBJ1-6, with unresolved D. V dropped 4 bases and J dropped 0 bases, with 11 bases sitting between them. The CDR3 is 16 amino acids. CDR1 and CDR2 from the germline V gene are SGHRS and YFSETQ. In DNA, the CDR3 is TGCGCCAGCAGCATAGGAGGTGCCTCCTATAATTCACCCCTCCACTTT. Its protein is CASSIGGASYNSPLHF.

V and J are TRBV4-3 and TRBJ2-3; D ambiguous. CDR3 length: 16 amino acids. V was trimmed by 0 bases and J by 1 base, leaving 11 bases between them. Germline CDR1 reads LGHNA; CDR2 reads YSLEER. The CDR3 DNA is TGCGCCAGCAGCCAAGATGTTACGCCACGCACAGATACGCAGTATTTT. This codes for CASSQDVTPRTDTQYF.

The rearrangement uses TRBV28 and TRBJ1-1, with TRBD1 as a possible D gene (5 bases). Trimming removed 5 bases from V and 6 bases from J, with 13 bases in between. CDR1 MDHEN and CDR2 SYDVKM come from the germline V gene. The CDR3 has 13 residues. The CDR3, as DNA: TGTGCCAGCAGTCCCACATTAGGGGCTGAAGCTTTCTTT. Translation: CASSPTLGAEAFF. Full variable domain (remainder filled in from reference TRBV28 and TRBJ1-1): DVKVTQSSRYLVKRTGEKVFLECVQDMDHENMFWYRQDPGLGLRLIYFSYDVKMKEKGDIPEGYSVSREKKERFSLILESASTNQTSMYLCASSPTLGAEAFFGQGTRLTVV.

V and J are TRBV5-1 and TRBJ2-7; TRBD2 might be the D (5 bases). The CDR3 sequence is 15 residues long. Germline loops: CDR1 SGHRS, CDR2 YFSETQ. The germline V and J ends were trimmed by 1 base and 2 bases, with 13 bases remaining between them. CDR3 nucleotide sequence: TGCGCCAGCAGCTTGCGGCTAGCTCCGACCTACGAGCAGTACTTC. This translates into CASSLRLAPTYEQYF.

This clonotype was found a few times. The J gene is TRBJ1-4, the V gene TRBV29-1, with D tentatively TRBD1 (5 bases). Germline V gene lookup returns CDR1 SQVTM and CDR2 ANQGSEA. Trimming removed 2 bases from V and 8 bases from J, with 12 bases in between. The CDR3 length is 13 residues. For the CDR3, the DNA is TGCAGCGTTGAATGGGGGGTTGGAGAAAAACTGTTTTTT. Translation gives CSVEWGVGEKLFF. Full variable domain (rest looked up from reference TRBV29-1 and TRBJ1-4): SAVISQKPSRDICQRGTSLTIQCQVDSQVTMMFWYRQQPGQSLTLIATANQGSEATYESGFVIDKFPISRPNLTFSTLTVSNMSPEDSSIYLCSVEWGVGEKLFFGSGTQLSVL.

The table lists this clonotype with many counts. The chain combines TRBV7-9 with TRBJ2-7; no reliable D call. The CDR3 contains 12 residues. V was cut by 1 base and J by 7 bases, with 8 bases left in between. In germline, CDR1 is SEHNR, CDR2 FQNEAQ (reference sequence). CDR3 loop: CASSLGAREQYF. CDR3 nucleotide sequence: TGTGCCAGCAGCTTAGGAGCGCGAGAGCAGTACTTC.

The chain links TRBV7-2 to TRBJ2-7; D is possibly TRBD2 (7 bases). Germline values: CDR1 SGHTA, CDR2 FQGNSA. This CDR3 has 16 amino acids. Trimming removed 6 bases at V and 9 bases at J, with 27 bases between. Written as DNA, the CDR3 is TGTGCCAGCAGTCAGAGGGGGGGGCGAATTGTGCGGGCGCAGTACTTC. This encodes CASSQRGGRIVRAQYF.

This chain uses TRBV11-2 with TRBJ2-1, with TRBD1 matching over 9 bases. The V segment lost 1 base and the J segment 7 bases; nucleotides outside the gene matches: 20. CDR1 is SGHAT and CDR2 is FQNNGV in the germline V gene. This CDR3 has 20 amino acids. Here the CDR3 DNA reads TGTGCCAGCAGCTTAGGATCGGTCTGGCTCCGGGACAGGGTTGGGAATGAGCAGTTCTTC. It codes for CASSLGSVWLRDRVGNEQFF.

This clonotype was recorded a few times. The CDR3 DNA follows: TGTGCCAGCAGCTTCGGGCTAGATACGCAGTATTTT. It specifies CASSFGLDTQYF. The rearrangement links TRBV3-1 to TRBJ2-3; D not resolved. V shed 5 bases and J shed 5 bases, with 8 bases lying between them. CDR1 and CDR2 (germline): LGHDT, YNNKEL (reference sequence). The CDR3 contains 12 residues.

V is TRBV7-2 and J is TRBJ1-5, with D possibly being TRBD1 (5 bases). V lost 1 base to trimming and J lost 6 bases, with 13 bases between them. The CDR3 extends over 15 amino acids. CDR1 is SGHTA, CDR2 FQGNSA, per germline. In nucleotides, the CDR3 is TGTGCCAGCAGCTTAGAGAATCGGGGACGTCAGCCCCAGCATTTT. Translating it yields CASSLENRGRQPQHF. The full variable domain, completed using reference TRBV7-2 and TRBJ1-5, is GAGVSQSPSNKVTEKGKDVELRCDPISGHTALYWYRQSLGQGLEFLIYFQGNSAPDKSGLPSDRFSAERTGGSVSTLTIQRTQQEDSAVYLCASSLENRGRQPQHFGDGTRLSIL.

In this sample, this clonotype turned up many times. The V call is TRBV5-1, the J call TRBJ1-6; D unclear. The germline V gene has CDR1 SGHRS and CDR2 YFSETQ. Trimming left V 4 bases short and J 6 bases short, with 17 bases between. The CDR3 consists of 16 residues. The CDR3 nucleotides read TGCGCCAGCAGCCTCCGAGGAGGAGAGGGTAATTCACCCCTCCACTTT. Its protein is CASSLRGGEGNSPLHF. The variable domain in full, with the rest retrieved from reference TRBV5-1 and TRBJ1-6, is KAGVTQTPRYLIKTRGQQVTLSCSPISGHRSVSWYQQTPGQGLQFLFEYFSETQRNKGNFPGRFSGRQFSNSRSEMNVSTLELGDSALYLCASSLRGGEGNSPLHFGNGTRLTVT.

This clonotype was counted ten times or more. This chain connects TRBV5-5 to TRBJ2-2, with D perhaps TRBD2 (6 bases). The V end lost 3 bases, the J end lost 0 bases, and 9 bases lay between the germline ends. The V gene's germline CDR1 is SGHKS and CDR2 YYEKEE (reference sequence). CDR3 length: 15 residues. This CDR3 is CASSWGTSNTGELFF. CDR3 bases: TGTGCCAGCAGCTGGGGGACTTCGAACACCGGGGAGCTGTTTTTT.